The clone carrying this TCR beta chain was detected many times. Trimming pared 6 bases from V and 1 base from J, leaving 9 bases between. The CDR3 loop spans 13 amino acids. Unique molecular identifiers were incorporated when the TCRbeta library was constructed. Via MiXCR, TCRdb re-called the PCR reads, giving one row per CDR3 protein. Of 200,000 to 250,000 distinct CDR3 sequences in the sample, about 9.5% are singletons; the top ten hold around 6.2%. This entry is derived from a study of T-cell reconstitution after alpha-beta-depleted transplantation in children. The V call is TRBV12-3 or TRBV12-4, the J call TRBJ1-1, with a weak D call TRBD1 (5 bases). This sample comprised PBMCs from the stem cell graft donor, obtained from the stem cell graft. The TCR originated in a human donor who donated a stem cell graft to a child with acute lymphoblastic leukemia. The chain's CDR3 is CASRTQGNTEAFF. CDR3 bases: TGTGCCAGCAGGACCCAGGGGAACACTGAAGCTTTCTTT.